The 23 T cell receptor beta chains below all came from one sample that was sequenced in a study of CXCR3-negative and CXCR3-positive naive CD8 T cells. UMI-labeled TRB cDNA libraries were prepared by 5' RACE. TCRdb re-called the 5' RACE reads and gives one entry per CDR3 protein, without DNA. The repertoire table contains about 89,000 distinct CDR3 sequences. The antigens of these receptors remain unknown. General observations from the study: TRB CDR3 hydrophobicity was greater in CXCR3-positive naive cells than in CXCR3-negative naive cells.

Material: naive CXCR3+ CD8+ T cells from blood. Regarding subset: CD45RO-CCR7+CD27+CD95- naive CD8+ T cells expressing CXCR3 (TNR3+). The source is a human donor in good health. Some clones in this sample may be carry-over from other donors' samples.

The gene calls are TRBV5-1 and TRBJ2-7; TCRdb names TRBD1, which stays unverified in the absence of DNA. CDR3 length: 13 residues. Germline V gene lookup returns CDR1 SGHRS and CDR2 YFSETQ. The CDR3 here is CASSLEGGDEQCF.

This chain connects TRBV29-1 to TRBJ2-7; lacking DNA, the TRBD1 call made by TCRdb goes unchecked. From germline, CDR1 is SQVTM and CDR2 ANQGSEA. The CDR3 is 15 residues long. The CDR3 reads CSVEQTASGSYEQYF.

This chain links TRBV28 with TRBJ2-7; without DNA, the TCRdb call of TRBD1 cannot be checked. The CDR3 runs to 15 residues. Germline V CDR1 and CDR2: MDHEN, SYDVKM. The CDR3 spells CASSPLVQGAHEQYF.

The rearrangement uses TRBV19 and TRBJ2-7; checking the TCRdb D call of TRBD2 is not possible without DNA. This CDR3 is built from 15 residues. The V gene's germline CDR1 is LNHDA and CDR2 SQIVND (reference sequence). CDR3 protein: CASSISQGGRREQYF.

The chain combines TRBV6-2 or TRBV6-3 with TRBJ2-5; TCRdb designates TRBD1, a call that cannot be tested without DNA. The CDR3 has 15 residues. The V gene's germline CDR1 is MNHEY and CDR2 SVGEGT. CDR3 sequence: CASSYLGGRQETQYF.

The rearrangement joins TRBV4-3 to TRBJ2-6. The CDR3 sequence is 16 residues long. CDR1 and CDR2 from the germline V gene are LGHNA and YSLEER. Here the CDR3 reads CASSQDGARGANVLTF.

This rearrangement joins TRBV4-1 to TRBJ2-7. The CDR3 loop spans 13 amino acids. Per the germline V gene, CDR1 is MGHRA and CDR2 is YSYEKL. The CDR3 sequence is CASSQARDREQYF.

This chain connects TRBV7-8 to TRBJ2-7; with no DNA, the TCRdb D assignment of TRBD1 cannot be verified. This CDR3 region has 17 residues. Germline assignment: CDR1 SGHVS and CDR2 FQNEAQ. CDR3 loop: CASSLSRTGESSYEQYF.

This chain joins TRBV14 and TRBJ2-1; there is no DNA to check the TCRdb D call of TRBD2. Germline V lookup: CDR1 SGHDN, CDR2 FVKESK. The CDR3 consists of 16 residues. The CDR3 protein is CASSPRLAPRSGEQFF.

The chain employs TRBV20-1 and TRBJ1-1; TCRdb lists TRBD1, though no DNA is available to test this call. The CDR3 is 15 residues long. CDR1 is DFQATT, CDR2 SNEGSKA, per germline (reference sequence). The CDR3 region is CSARVPHRGNTEAFF.

This chain uses TRBV20-1 with TRBJ1-1. CDR1 DFQATT and CDR2 SNEGSKA come from the germline V gene (reference sequence). The CDR3 has 11 amino acids. The CDR3 region is CSACLADEAFF.

V is TRBV29-1 and J is TRBJ1-2. This CDR3 has 11 amino acids. Germline assignment: CDR1 SQVTM and CDR2 ANQGSEA. This chain's CDR3 is CSVEEARGYTF.

This chain uses TRBV20-1 with TRBJ1-5; without DNA, the TCRdb call of TRBD1 cannot be checked. Per the germline V gene, CDR1 is DFQATT and CDR2 is SNEGSKA (reference sequence). The CDR3 is 17 residues long. CDR3 loop: CSARARDSLYSNQPQHF.

This chain joins TRBV29-1 and TRBJ2-7; the TCRdb call, TRBD1, lacks DNA for checking. This CDR3 has 13 residues. The germline CDR1 and CDR2 sequences are SQVTM and ANQGSEA. CDR3 in amino acids: CSVEGGHSYEQYF.

The J gene is TRBJ2-1, the V gene TRBV5-1. Germline loops: CDR1 SGHRS, CDR2 YFSETQ. CDR3 length equals 16 residues. This CDR3 reads CASSWDPSSDYNEQFF.

The rearrangement joins TRBV29-1 to TRBJ2-3. The CDR3 is 13 residues long. From germline, CDR1 is SQVTM and CDR2 ANQGSEA. This CDR3 reads CSVEDRWTDTQYF.

This chain connects TRBV12-5 to TRBJ1-6; the D gene TCRdb calls, TRBD1, cannot be checked with no DNA. Looked up from germline, CDR1 is LGHNT and CDR2 is FRNRAP. The CDR3 runs to 13 residues. The CDR3 region is CANSRDSNSPLHF.

The chain employs TRBV28 and TRBJ1-5; lacking DNA, the TRBD1 call made by TCRdb goes unchecked. CDR1 and CDR2 (germline): MDHEN, SYDVKM. The CDR3 loop spans 18 amino acids. This chain's CDR3 is CASHPTPGQAYSNQPQHF. Supplemented by reference TRBV28 and TRBJ1-5, the full variable domain reads DVKVTQSSRYLVKRTGEKVFLECVQDMDHENMFWYRQDPGLGLRLIYFSYDVKMKEKGDIPEGYSVSREKKERFSLILESASTNQTSMYLCASHPTPGQAYSNQPQHFGDGTRLSIL.

The chain uses TRBV28 and TRBJ2-3; TCRdb's D gene call, TRBD1, goes unchecked for lack of DNA. Looked up from germline, CDR1 is MDHEN and CDR2 is SYDVKM. This CDR3 has 13 amino acids. This CDR3 is CASSSPYTDTQYF.

This sequence joins TRBV7-9 and TRBJ2-7; the D call of TRBD1 rests on TCRdb alone, since no DNA is present to check it. The length of the CDR3 is 15 residues. Germline CDR1 is SEHNR and CDR2 is FQNEAQ (reference sequence). CDR3 loop: CASSLAGTPGYEQYF.

The rearrangement uses TRBV7-2 and TRBJ2-7. The CDR3 has 12 amino acids. Germline CDR1 reads SGHTA; CDR2 reads FQGNSA. The CDR3 loop is CASSLARGEQYF.

This rearrangement joins TRBV6-4 to TRBJ1-2; TCRdb designates TRBD1, a call that cannot be tested without DNA. Germline V gene data show CDR1 as MRHNA and CDR2 as SNTAGT. The CDR3 sequence is 13 residues long. CDR3 residues: CASSGGQSYGYTF.

The V call is TRBV7-9, the J call TRBJ2-7; TCRdb lists TRBD2, though no DNA is available to test this call. CDR1 SEHNR and CDR2 FQNEAQ come from the germline V gene (reference sequence). The CDR3 sequence is 16 residues long. This chain's CDR3 is CASSSMTSESSYEQYF.